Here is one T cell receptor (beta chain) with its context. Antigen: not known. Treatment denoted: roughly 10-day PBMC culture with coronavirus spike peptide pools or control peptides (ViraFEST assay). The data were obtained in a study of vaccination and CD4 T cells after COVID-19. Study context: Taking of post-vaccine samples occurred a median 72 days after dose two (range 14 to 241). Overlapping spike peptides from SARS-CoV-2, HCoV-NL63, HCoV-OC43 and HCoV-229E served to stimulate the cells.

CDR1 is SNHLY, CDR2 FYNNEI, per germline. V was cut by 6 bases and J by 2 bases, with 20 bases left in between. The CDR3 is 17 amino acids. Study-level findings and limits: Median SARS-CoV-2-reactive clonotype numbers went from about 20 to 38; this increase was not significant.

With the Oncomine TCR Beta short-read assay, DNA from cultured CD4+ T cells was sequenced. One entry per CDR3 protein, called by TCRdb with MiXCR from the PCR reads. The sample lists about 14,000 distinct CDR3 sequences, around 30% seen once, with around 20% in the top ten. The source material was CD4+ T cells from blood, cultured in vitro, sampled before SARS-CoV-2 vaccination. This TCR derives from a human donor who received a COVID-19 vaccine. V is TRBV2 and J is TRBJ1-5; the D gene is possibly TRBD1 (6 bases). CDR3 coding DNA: TGTGCCAGCAGGCTGACAGGCGGGGTAGGGGGCAATCAGCCCCAGCATTTT. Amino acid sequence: CASRLTGGVGGNQPQHF.